Listed below are T cell receptor beta chains from one sample, sequenced in a study of Graves' ophthalmopathy and Graves' hyperthyroidism. MiXCR was run by TCRdb on the multiplex PCR reads, yielding one entry per CDR3 protein. The repertoire has 580,000 or so distinct CDR3 sequences, under 40% of them found once; the top ten carry about 4.6%. Sequenced material: peripheral blood or thyroid tissue (not recorded which). The receptors derive from an adult man with Graves' hyperthyroidism. CDR3s include the opening cysteine and the closing phenylalanine or tryptophan. A D gene is named only where the DNA matches it firmly. Part of the rows lack a size; the others show once, few, many or a class for expanded clones.

size	V	J	D	CDR3	DNA
many	TRBV7-6	TRBJ2-2	.	CASSLGTRSGELFF	TGTGCCAGCAGCTTAGGTACAAGGTCCGGGGAGCTGTTTTTT
many	TRBV19	TRBJ2-7	TRBD1	CASTPGDRVYEQYF	TGTGCCAGTACCCCGGGGGACAGGGTATACGAGCAGTACTTC
.	TRBV7-2	TRBJ2-3	TRBD2	CASSLLAGGNTDTQYF	TGTGCCAGCAGCCTACTAGCGGGAGGGAACACAGATACGCAGTATTTT
many	TRBV19	TRBJ1-5	.	CASSYSRLSNQPQHF	TGTGCCAGTAGTTACAGCCGTTTGAGCAATCAGCCCCAGCATTTT
many	TRBV20-1	TRBJ1-6	.	CSARVERGYNSPLHF	TGCAGTGCTAGAGTTGAGAGGGGTTATAATTCACCCCTCCACTTT
.	TRBV7-9	TRBJ1-3	.	CASSLDGLNTIYF	TGTGCCAGCAGTCTGGACGGATTAAACACCATATATTTT
.	TRBV10-3	TRBJ2-5	.	CAISPSPETQYF	TGTGCCATCAGTCCCTCCCCAGAGACCCAGTACTTC
many	TRBV29-1	TRBJ1-2	.	CSVDYDGYTF	TGCAGCGTGGACTACGATGGCTACACCTTC
few	TRBV6-6	TRBJ2-2	TRBD1	CASSYYRGDTGELFF	TGTGCCAGCAGTTACTACAGGGGTGACACCGGGGAGCTGTTTTTT
.	TRBV2	TRBJ1-1	.	CASPLEHTEAFF	TGTGCCAGCCCGTTAGAACACACTGAAGCTTTCTTT
few	TRBV7-8	TRBJ1-1	.	CASSLSPGSTEAFF	TGTGCCAGCAGCTTAAGTCCAGGGAGCACTGAAGCTTTCTTT
many	TRBV5-8	TRBJ2-5	.	CASSLNQGEGETQYF	TGTGCCAGCAGCCTCAACCAGGGAGAGGGAGAGACCCAGTACTTC
many	TRBV29-1	TRBJ1-1	.	CSVAGGHMNTEAFF	TGCAGCGTTGCGGGGGGGCACATGAACACTGAAGCTTTCTTT
many	TRBV7-9	TRBJ2-7	TRBD2	CASSLEASGLYEQYF	TGTGCCAGCAGCTTAGAGGCTAGCGGCCTTTACGAGCAGTACTTC
many	TRBV12-3/TRBV12-4	TRBJ1-5	.	CASSLSYRLGDQPQHF	TGTGCCAGCAGTTTATCCTACCGTCTGGGGGATCAGCCCCAGCATTTT
.	TRBV29-1	TRBJ2-7	.	CSVVVAGYEQYF	TGCAGCGTTGTGGTAGCAGGGTACGAGCAGTACTTC
.	TRBV6-5	TRBJ2-7	TRBD1	CASSLGTALYEQYF	TGTGCCAGCAGTCTCGGGACAGCACTCTACGAGCAGTACTTC
.	TRBV25-1	TRBJ1-2	TRBD1	CASSKPGQGNGYTF	TGTGCCAGCAGTAAACCGGGACAGGGGAACGGCTACACCTTC
many	TRBV20-1	TRBJ1-5	.	CSAGGEGNQPQHF	TGCAGTGCGGGGGGCGAAGGCAATCAGCCCCAGCATTTT
.	TRBV7-9	TRBJ1-5	TRBD1	CASRRTGFYQPQHF	TGTGCCAGCAGACGGACAGGGTTTTATCAGCCCCAGCATTTT
many	TRBV20-1	TRBJ1-1	.	CSAVEGLSTEAFF	TGCAGCGCTGTCGAGGGGTTGAGCACTGAAGCTTTCTTT
few	TRBV2	TRBJ2-7	.	CASTGHEQYF	TGTGCCAGCACAGGGCACGAGCAGTACTTC
.	TRBV20-1	TRBJ1-1	.	CSASLQGNTEAFF	TGCAGTGCTAGTTTACAGGGTAACACTGAAGCTTTCTTT
.	TRBV29-1	TRBJ2-5	.	CSVEYGQETQYF	TGCAGCGTTGAATACGGGCAGGAGACCCAGTACTTC
.	TRBV29-1	TRBJ2-7	TRBD1	CSNRDRGLYEQYF	TGCAGCAACCGGGACAGGGGGCTCTACGAGCAGTACTTC
many	TRBV7-8	TRBJ1-2	.	CASSLVGGGGGYTF	TGTGCCAGCAGCTTAGTTGGGGGAGGGGGTGGCTACACCTTC
many	TRBV2	TRBJ1-5	TRBD1	CASRRDSVNQPQHF	TGTGCCAGCCGCCGGGACAGCGTCAATCAGCCCCAGCATTTT
many	TRBV14	TRBJ1-1	.	CASSQDQYTEAFF	TGTGCCAGCAGCCAAGATCAGTACACTGAAGCTTTCTTT
many	TRBV4-2	TRBJ2-1	.	CASSQEGSWNEQFF	TGTGCCAGCAGCCAAGAAGGGTCTTGGAATGAGCAGTTCTTC
many	TRBV24-1	TRBJ2-2	.	CATSGYGTANTGELFF	TGTGCCACCAGTGGATACGGGACGGCGAACACCGGGGAGCTGTTTTTT
many	TRBV2	TRBJ2-7	.	CASFQGFHEQYF	TGTGCCAGCTTCCAGGGGTTTCACGAGCAGTACTTC
many	TRBV11-2	TRBJ1-2	TRBD1	CASSSQNRDRINYGYTF	TGTGCCAGCAGCTCTCAAAACCGGGACAGGATTAACTATGGCTACACCTTC